The sequence of this T cell receptor (beta chain) was determined in a study of shared clonotypes between healthy human individuals (dated by TCRdb to between 2020 and 2021). For context, the study as a whole: A couple of women and three men aged 18 to 49 years were included in the cohort. For each donor, three plates each were used for CD4 naive and CD4 memory, two plates were used for CD8 naive, and one plate was used for CD8 memory. To estimate repertoire size and how much clonotypes are shared between individuals, the study performed deep sequencing of blood TCR repertoires from about five healthy adults. To increase sequencing depth and limit assay-specific biases, different laboratories used diverse techniques to prepare libraries and sequence TCR repertoires. Per donor, leukapheresis produced somewhere between about 0.94 and 9 billion PBMCs. Study-level results and caveats: Across four donors, approximately 5% of naive CD4, more than 3% of naive CD8, under 2.5% of memory CD4, and around 0.4% of memory CD8 clonotypes were shared. Clonotypes shared by all four sorted-subset donors showed higher generation probabilities than non-shared clonotypes. The small number of donors limited the genetic and exposure-history diversity represented. Pairwise subsampling led to the expectation that sequencing depth would affect the degree of clonotype sharing among donors. Rarefaction of sorted-subset datasets indicated incomplete sequencing despite the large sequencing depth. Sampling was restricted to blood, and TCR repertoires in tissue are likely to differ from TCR repertoires in blood. Larger estimated clonotype richness was generally found for naive subsets than for memory subsets.

Comments on this clone: This clone's antigen is unknown. Base qualities are not provided; no much larger clone lies one nucleotide away.

TCR CDR3 regions were amplified from genomic DNA by multiplex PCR using the deep immunoSEQ assay. Extracted genomic DNA from each cell subset was distributed evenly across all wells of several immunoSEQ 96-well plates, and each plate was treated as a replicate. For sorted subsets, approximately 210 ng of genomic DNA, equivalent to 25,000 to 30,000 T cell genomes, went into each replicate PCR. Purified libraries were quantified with a Qubit 3.0 fluorometer, sized on a Bioanalyzer 2100, and re-quantified with the KAPA Library Quantification kit. Each immunoSEQ 96-well plate was sequenced on its own single-read 150-cycle Illumina NextSeq 550 flow cell. The source study handled its data this way. Because the immunoSEQ output included only junctional sequences and no quality scores, the filtering could not be the same as the filtering used for full-length reads. Sequences were annotated with PyIR, a Python wrapper for IgBLAST v1.9, using IMGT germline references to assign V/J genes and CDR3. Reads were filtered out if the reads had weak V/J assignments (E-value above 1e-6), no CDR3, stop codons, out-of-frame junctions, or ambiguous translated residues. A V3J clonotype was defined by an identical inferred V gene, J gene, and CDR3 amino acid sequence. To compute the percentage overlap between repertoires, the number of shared unique clonotypes was divided by the size of the smaller repertoire. Richness of each repertoire was evaluated using RTK rarefaction, the Chao1 estimator, and Recon v2.1 estimates of unobserved clonotypes. Generation probabilities for all TCRbeta clonotypes obtained by the gDNA method from several donors were computed using OLGA. This is the immuneACCESS table as TCRdb keeps it, with only in-frame sequences that have V and J called. A part of the clones is gone; compared with another copy, unresolved V genes explain less than half, and the rest is unexplained. V and J calls and clone size come straight from that table; D and trimming were deduced from the DNA. This sample holds millions of clones; approximately 92% were observed only once. The top ten clonotypes cover 0.13% to 0.15% of the sample.

Donors were healthy HIV-negative adults with no recently reported acute infections or vaccinations. Every donor was a Caucasian adult living in Nashville, Tennessee, USA. CD4+ T cells were enriched through magnetic negative selection, after which naive cells were positively selected on CD45RA and the remaining negative fraction served as the memory subset. After blood collection by leukapheresis, PBMCs were isolated using Ficoll-Histopaque density gradient centrifugation and then cryopreserved in the vapor phase of liquid nitrogen. Analytical flow cytometry was used to check the purity and quantity of each magnetically sorted T cell population. Genomic DNA was isolated from every sorted fraction and measured by UV absorbance on a Nanodrop 2000c. This clonotype was sampled from a man aged 18 to 30 in good health. The sequenced sample consisted of naive CD4+ T cells sorted from blood. The cell subset or site label of this sample denotes: CD45RA+ positively selected.

The sequence in DNA is TGTGCCAGTAGTCCCCAGGGAACTAGCGGGGCGGAGACCCAGTACTTC. It translates as CASSPQGTSGAETQYF. This receptor chain uses TRBV19 and TRBJ2-5, with 10 junctional bases fitting TRBD2. V lost 5 bases and J lost 5 bases, and the count of bases not matched to a germline gene is 11. The germline V gene (reference sequence) supplies CDR1 LNHDA and CDR2 SQIVND. Taken from cysteine to phenylalanine, the CDR3 has 16 residues. The retained sequence is limited to the CDR3, 48 bases, with the frame set at the first base. Beyond the CDR3, the reference TRBV19 and TRBJ2-5 genes provide the residues; the full variable domain reads: DGGITQSPKYLFRKEGQNVTLSCEQNLNHDAMYWYRQDPGQGLRLIYYSQIVNDFQKGDIAEGYSVSREKKESFPLTVTSAQKNPTAFYLCASSPQGTSGAETQYFGPGTRLLVL.